This TCR beta chain is from a study of blood T cells in healthy people across ages. As for the study in general: About one barcoded beta molecule was captured per two T cells (by template switching).

V was trimmed by 8 bases and J by 7 bases, leaving 15 bases between them. The CDR3 covers 13 residues. Per germline, CDR1 MNHNY and CDR2 SVGAGI (reference sequence). A J-beta primer mix and a sample-barcoded 5' primer were used in a second PCR of about 7 to 12 cycles. Using its own MiXCR run on the 5' RACE reads, TCRdb lists one record per CDR3 protein. The repertoire consists of some 1.4 million distinct CDR3 sequences, with roughly 40% occurring once and the leading ten covering 7.9%. Peripheral blood from each donor was collected in a volume of about 10 milliliters. Study conclusions and caveats: With donor CMV status unknown, expanded clonotype changes were possibly confounded.

For this clonotype: Its specificity is unknown.

The chain links TRBV6-6 to TRBJ1-5; D unresolved. The receptor was derived from a woman aged 18-29 years in good health. The sample taken for sequencing was blood. CDR3 loop: CASGIINTQPQHF. The CDR3 region has the DNA TGTGCCAGCGGCATCATAAACACCCAGCCCCAGCATTTT.